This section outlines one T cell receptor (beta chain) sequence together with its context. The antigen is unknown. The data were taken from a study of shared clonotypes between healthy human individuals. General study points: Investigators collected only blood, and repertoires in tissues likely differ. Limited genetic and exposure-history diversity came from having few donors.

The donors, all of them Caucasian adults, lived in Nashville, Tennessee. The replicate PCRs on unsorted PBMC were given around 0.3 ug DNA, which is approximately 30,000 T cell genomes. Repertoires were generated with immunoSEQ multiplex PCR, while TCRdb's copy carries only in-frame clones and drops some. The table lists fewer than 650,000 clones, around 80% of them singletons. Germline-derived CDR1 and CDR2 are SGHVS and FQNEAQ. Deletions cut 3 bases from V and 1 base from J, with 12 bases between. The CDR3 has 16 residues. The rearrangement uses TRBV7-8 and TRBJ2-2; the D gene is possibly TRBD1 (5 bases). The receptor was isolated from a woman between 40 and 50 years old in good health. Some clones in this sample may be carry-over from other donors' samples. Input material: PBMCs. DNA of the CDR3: TGTGCCAGCAGCTTTGGGCACCAGGGGAACACCGGGGAGCTGTTTTTT. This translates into CASSFGHQGNTGELFF.